This T cell receptor beta chain came from a study of shared clonotypes between healthy human individuals. Produced via immunoSEQ multiplex PCR; TCRdb's table is partial and in-frame only. The table has around 2.1 million clones, about 92% seen once. In regard to this clone: Its antigen is not identified.

Naive-designated CD8 cells lacked CD45RO, were positively enriched for CCR7, and omitted terminally differentiated effector memory CD45RA+ cells. Only Caucasian adults living in Nashville, Tennessee made up the donor group. This CDR3 contains 16 residues. Trimming at V came to 4 bases and at J to 3 bases, leaving 5 bases not matched to a gene. Per germline, CDR1 MNHEY and CDR2 SMNVEV (reference sequence). General study points: Naive subsets tended to show greater estimated richness than memory subsets.

Sequencing used naive CD8+ T cells from PBMCs. V is TRBV27 and J is TRBJ2-2, with 10 nucleotides matching TRBD1. This receptor was identified in a man aged 18 to 30 in good health. Some clones in this sample may be carry-over from other donors' samples. CDR3 residues: CASSWGQGLYTGELFF. Here the CDR3 DNA reads TGTGCCAGCAGTTGGGGACAGGGGTTATACACCGGGGAGCTGTTTTTT.